These T cell receptor beta chains were read from a single sample in a study of blood T cells in healthy people across ages. In TCRdb, the 5' RACE reads were re-called with MiXCR into one record per CDR3 protein. The data show fewer than 800,000 distinct CDR3 sequences, 45% to 50% seen once. Source material: blood. Receptors were obtained from a woman aged 60 to 75 in good health. Each CDR3 is given with its conserved first and last residue. D genes are given only for firm matches. Size is stated for part of the rows, as once, few or many counts, or as a class when the clone is expanded.

few	TRBV4-1	NA	TRBJ2-7	CASSQVAVSNYEQYF	TGCGCCAGCAGCCAAGTCGCAGTCAGTAACTACGAGCAGTACTTC
NA	TRBV7-2	TRBD2	TRBJ2-2	CASSLAPSGSTVGGELFF	TGTGCCAGCAGCTTAGCTCCTAGCGGGAGCACCGTGGGAGGGGAGCTGTTTTTT
NA	TRBV2	NA	TRBJ2-1	CASSLGLLVNNEQFF	TGTGCCAGCAGTCTAGGCCTACTAGTAAACAATGAGCAGTTCTTC
NA	TRBV10-3	NA	TRBJ1-1	CAIRDRPNTEAFF	TGTGCCATCAGGGACAGACCGAACACTGAAGCTTTCTTT
once	TRBV4-3	NA	TRBJ2-5	CASSQRTGSETQYF	TGCGCCAGCAGCCAGAGAACAGGGAGTGAGACCCAGTACTTC
NA	TRBV30	NA	TRBJ2-7	CVWGRVSDEQYF	TGTGTCTGGGGCAGGGTGTCGGACGAGCAGTACTTC
NA	TRBV6-6	NA	TRBJ2-7	CASSYEGLDEQYF	TGTGCCAGCAGTTACGAAGGTCTGGACGAGCAGTACTTC
few	TRBV6-1	TRBD2	TRBJ2-7	CASTNSGSDHNEQYF	TGTGCCAGCACCAATAGCGGGAGCGACCACAATGAGCAGTACTTC
NA	TRBV24-1	NA	TRBJ2-3	CATSDFRGRGTDTQYF	TGTGCCACCAGTGATTTTCGGGGCAGGGGTACAGATACGCAGTATTTT
NA	TRBV3-1	NA	TRBJ2-7	CASSQDFAGYEQYF	TGTGCCAGCAGCCAAGACTTTGCGGGCTACGAGCAGTACTTC
NA	TRBV27	TRBD1	TRBJ2-2	CPSSPLTGGRGTGELFF	TGTCCCAGCAGCCCACTAACAGGGGGCCGAGGCACCGGGGAGCTGTTTTTT
few	TRBV5-1	NA	TRBJ2-7	CASSLGQESSCEQYF	TGCGCCAGCAGCTTGGGACAGGAGAGCTCCTGCGAGCAGTACTTC
NA	TRBV2	TRBD2	TRBJ2-7	CASSVGLAGGQGLPYEQYF	TGTGCCAGCAGTGTCGGACTAGCGGGAGGTCAAGGGTTGCCCTACGAGCAGTACTTC
NA	TRBV12-3/TRBV12-4	TRBD2	TRBJ2-1	CASSILAGGGYNEQFF	TGTGCCAGCAGTATCCTAGCGGGAGGAGGTTACAATGAGCAGTTCTTC
NA	TRBV2	TRBD1	TRBJ2-7	CASRALDRGAHEQYF	TGTGCCAGCAGGGCCTTGGACAGGGGAGCCCACGAGCAGTACTTC
NA	TRBV28	NA	TRBJ2-5	CASSFRRSLGETQYF	TGTGCCAGCAGTTTCCGGCGATCCCTCGGAGAGACCCAGTACTTC
few	TRBV6-2/TRBV6-3	NA	TRBJ2-1	CASSYWGYGDNEQFF	TGTGCCAGCAGTTACTGGGGGTACGGGGACAATGAGCAGTTCTTC
few	TRBV7-9	NA	TRBJ1-2	CASSTQVAYGYTF	TGTGCCAGCAGCACACAGGTGGCATATGGCTACACCTTC
NA	TRBV6-2/TRBV6-3	TRBD2	TRBJ2-3	CASSTSTTSGTDTQYF	TGTGCCAGCAGTACTTCAACGACTAGCGGGACAGATACGCAGTATTTT
few	TRBV28	NA	TRBJ2-2	CASSFWEENTGELFF	TGTGCCAGCAGTTTCTGGGAGGAGAACACCGGGGAGCTGTTTTTT
NA	TRBV6-2/TRBV6-3	NA	TRBJ2-2	CASRRTQQGTNTGELFF	TGTGCCAGCAGACGGACTCAGCAGGGTACAAACACCGGGGAGCTGTTTTTT
few	TRBV20-1	TRBD2	TRBJ2-1	CSQRGSGRKGEQFF	TGCAGTCAACGGGGTAGCGGGAGGAAGGGTGAGCAGTTCTTC
NA	TRBV9	NA	TRBJ2-6	CASSVGSLGWANVLTF	TGTGCCAGCAGCGTAGGATCACTGGGGTGGGCCAACGTCCTGACTTTC
NA	TRBV4-2	NA	TRBJ2-2	CASSQDEGGTGELFF	TGTGCCAGCAGCCAAGATGAAGGGGGGACCGGGGAGCTGTTTTTT
few	TRBV28	NA	TRBJ2-7	CASEGDTYEQYF	TGTGCCAGCGAAGGGGACACCTACGAGCAGTACTTC
few	TRBV6-6	TRBD2	TRBJ2-7	CASTPGGSYEQYF	TGTGCCAGCACACCGGGAGGTTCCTACGAGCAGTACTTC
NA	TRBV25-1	TRBD1	TRBJ1-2	CASRSGGSNYGYTF	TGTGCCAGCAGGTCAGGGGGCTCTAACTATGGCTACACCTTC
NA	TRBV7-9	TRBD1	TRBJ1-4	CASSRGGSDEKLFF	TGTGCCAGCAGCAGAGGGGGCTCGGATGAAAAACTGTTTTTT
NA	TRBV20-1	NA	TRBJ2-1	CSAAGSGYSEQFF	TGCAGTGCGGCAGGGTCTGGGTACTCGGAGCAGTTCTTC
few	TRBV28	NA	TRBJ2-7	CASSLPGRHSYEQYF	TGTGCCAGCAGTTTACCAGGGAGGCATTCCTACGAGCAGTACTTC
NA	TRBV15	NA	TRBJ2-7	CATSPRTARGRYEQYF	TGTGCCACCAGCCCCCGAACTGCAAGGGGAAGATACGAGCAGTACTTC
few	TRBV12-3/TRBV12-4	TRBD1	TRBJ2-7	CASSLGQGLREQYF	TGTGCCAGCAGTTTGGGACAGGGTTTGAGGGAGCAGTACTTC
NA	TRBV6-2/TRBV6-3	TRBD2	TRBJ2-2	CASSSSGRGNGELFF	TGTGCCAGCAGCAGTAGCGGGAGAGGTAACGGGGAGCTGTTTTTC
NA	TRBV20-1	TRBD1	TRBJ1-1	CSARDAGQANTEAFF	TGCAGTGCTAGAGACGCTGGACAGGCGAACACTGAAGCTTTCTTT
few	TRBV28	NA	TRBJ2-5	CASSLQGKLSNEQYF	TGTGCCAGCAGCCTTCAGGGAAAGTTGAGCAATGAGCAGTACTTC
NA	TRBV6-4	TRBD2	TRBJ2-1	CASSPIAGDGNEQFF	TGTGCCAGCAGCCCTATAGCGGGAGATGGGAATGAGCAGTTCTTC
NA	TRBV5-1	NA	TRBJ2-1	CASSLEPGSYNEQFF	TGCGCCAGCAGCTTGGAACCAGGATCCTACAATGAGCAGTTCTTC
many	TRBV20-1	NA	TRBJ1-2	CSAKSGAYGYTF	TGCAGTGCTAAGTCCGGGGCCTATGGCTACACCTTC
NA	TRBV7-2	NA	TRBJ2-7	CASSLDATSYEQYF	TGTGCCAGCAGCTTAGATGCGACCTCCTACGAGCAGTACTTC
NA	TRBV28	TRBD1	TRBJ2-7	CASSSRDRNSYEQYF	TGTGCCAGCAGTTCTCGGGACAGGAACTCCTACGAGCAGTACTTC
NA	TRBV11-2	TRBD2	TRBJ2-1	CASSIPVASGIVEQFF	TGTGCCAGTAGTATACCGGTAGCTAGCGGGATAGTCGAGCAGTTCTTC
NA	TRBV20-1	NA	TRBJ2-3	CSASRTGITDTQYF	TGCAGTGCTAGCCGTACAGGGATAACAGATACGCAGTATTTT
NA	TRBV7-9	TRBD1	TRBJ1-3	CASSRDRGDTIYF	TGTGCCAGCAGTCGTGACAGGGGGGACACCATATATTTT
NA	TRBV7-9	NA	TRBJ2-7	CASSPPGGWGVYEQYF	TGTGCCAGCAGCCCGCCAGGGGGGTGGGGTGTCTACGAGCAGTACTTC
NA	TRBV20-1	NA	TRBJ2-3	CSPGAGTDTQYF	TGCAGTCCGGGGGCAGGCACAGATACGCAGTATTTT
NA	TRBV4-3	NA	TRBJ2-3	CASSQDPTVDTQYF	TGCGCCAGCAGCCAAGATCCGACGGTAGATACGCAGTATTTT
once	TRBV20-1	NA	TRBJ1-2	CSAQTVGFNYGYTF	TGCAGTGCTCAGACAGTAGGGTTTAACTATGGCTACACCTTC
few	TRBV7-2	NA	TRBJ2-5	CASSRSGGETQYF	TGTGCCAGCAGCCGATCTGGCGGGGAGACCCAGTACTTC
few	TRBV27	NA	TRBJ2-1	CASSFMRSEQFF	TGTGCCAGCAGTTTCATGCGCAGTGAGCAGTTCTTC